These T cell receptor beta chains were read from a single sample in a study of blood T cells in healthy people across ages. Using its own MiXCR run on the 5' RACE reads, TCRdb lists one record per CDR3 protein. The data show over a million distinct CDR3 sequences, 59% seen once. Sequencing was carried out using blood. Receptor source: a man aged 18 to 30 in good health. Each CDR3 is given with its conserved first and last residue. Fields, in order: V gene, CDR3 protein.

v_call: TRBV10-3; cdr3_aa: CAISDLAPGTSGRAAWEQYF
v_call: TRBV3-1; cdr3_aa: CASSQVVERGNEQFF
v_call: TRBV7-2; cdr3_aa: CASSIDTNTDTQYF
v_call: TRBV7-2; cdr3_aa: CASSTHGQVTYEQYF
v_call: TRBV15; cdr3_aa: CATSGSSGTGGYEQFF
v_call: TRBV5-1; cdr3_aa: CASSLSLAGNEQYF
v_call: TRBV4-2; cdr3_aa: CASSPQQMSSYEQYF
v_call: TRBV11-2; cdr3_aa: CASSADSKAQYF
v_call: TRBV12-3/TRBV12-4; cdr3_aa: CASSFIRGETQYF
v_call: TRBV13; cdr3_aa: CASSTPVEETQYF
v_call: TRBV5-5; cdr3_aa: CASSLGPPGLNEQFF
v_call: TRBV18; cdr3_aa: CASSPLTATGEKLFF
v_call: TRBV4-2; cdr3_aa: CASSPEGADYGYTF
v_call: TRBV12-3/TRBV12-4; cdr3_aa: CASSLSRGYTF
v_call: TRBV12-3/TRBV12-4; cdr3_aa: CASSRRQAGELFF
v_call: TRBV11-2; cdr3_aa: CASSSGDRAAKNIQYF
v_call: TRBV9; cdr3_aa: CASSKTGTEAFF
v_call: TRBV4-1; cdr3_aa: CASSTHLGYEQYF
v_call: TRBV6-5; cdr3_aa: CASSATGARTGELFF
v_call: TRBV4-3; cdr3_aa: CASSRATGEYEQYF
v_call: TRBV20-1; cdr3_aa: CSSRRRPEETQYF
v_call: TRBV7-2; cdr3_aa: CATSGRAVYNEQFF
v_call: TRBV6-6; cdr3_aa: CASSYSYRDTHYEQYF
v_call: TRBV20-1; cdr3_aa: CSARDPLGVIFRSRDEQFF
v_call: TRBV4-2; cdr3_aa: CASSAEIAWGQYF
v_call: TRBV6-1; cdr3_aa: CASSIVASGIYEQYF
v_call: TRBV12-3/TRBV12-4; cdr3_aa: CASSFLQPRTDTQYF
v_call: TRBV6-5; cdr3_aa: CASSYGPLGTGQFTDTQYF
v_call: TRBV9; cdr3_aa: CASSPLAAHGNEQFF
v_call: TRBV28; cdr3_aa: CASSEHVGLAGGGGDEQFF
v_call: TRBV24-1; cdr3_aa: CATSDPADAGETQYF
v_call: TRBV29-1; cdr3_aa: CSAGPIGETQYF
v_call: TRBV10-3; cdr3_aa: CAISESGTSGSFADTQYF
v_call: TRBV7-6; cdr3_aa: CASSLTSGTQETRYF
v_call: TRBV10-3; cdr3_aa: CAISDISREQYF
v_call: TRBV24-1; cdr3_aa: CATSDPGQGWGELFF
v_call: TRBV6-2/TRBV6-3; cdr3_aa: CASRYKRQASTDTQYF